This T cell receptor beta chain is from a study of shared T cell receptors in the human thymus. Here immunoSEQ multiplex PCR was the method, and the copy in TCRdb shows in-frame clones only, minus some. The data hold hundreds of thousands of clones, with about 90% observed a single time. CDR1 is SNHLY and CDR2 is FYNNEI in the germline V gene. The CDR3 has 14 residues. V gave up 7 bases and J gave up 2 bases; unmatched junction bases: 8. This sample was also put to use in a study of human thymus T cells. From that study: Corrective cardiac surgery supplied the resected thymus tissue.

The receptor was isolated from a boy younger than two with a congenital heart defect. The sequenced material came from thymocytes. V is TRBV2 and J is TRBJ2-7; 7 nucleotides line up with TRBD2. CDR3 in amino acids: CASTPGLPTYEQYF. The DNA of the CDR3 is TGTGCCAGCACCCCGGGACTACCGACCTACGAGCAGTACTTC.